This TCR beta chain emerged from a study of cytomegalovirus exposure and HLA in healthy donors. This CDR3 has 15 residues. V dropped 4 bases and J dropped 2; count of bases not matched to a gene: 5. CDR1 is LNHNV, CDR2 YYDKDF, per germline (reference sequence). Amplification used 60 Vbeta primers and 13 Jbeta primers. TCRdb's copy holds only in-frame clones and misses some; the assay was immunoSEQ multiplex PCR. The sample contains approximately 150,000 clones, roughly 72% of which appear only once. This TCR was recovered from a middle-aged man in good health and CMV-seronegative. Sequencing was done on a sample of PBMCs. The rearrangement links TRBV15 to TRBJ2-5; 9 bases map to TRBD1. In DNA form, the CDR3 reads TGTGCCACCAGCACGACAGGGGGGAGGCAAGAGACCCAGTACTTC. Translated: CATSTTGGRQETQYF.